This T cell receptor (beta chain) was identified in a study of cytomegalovirus exposure and HLA in healthy donors. On the study more broadly: In a later analysis, the 130 or so validation repertoires were reported to have used the same platform as the 600 to 700 first-cohort repertoires.

Whole-study findings and limits: Whilst most TCR sequences proved rare, a subset of public TCRs occurred across many donors. Cytomegalovirus association was listed for roughly 160 TCR beta chains.

Germline assignment: CDR1 SGHAT and CDR2 FQNNGV. Trimming stripped 3 bases from V and 10 bases from J, with 12 bases between. There are 12 residues in the CDR3. The donors were members of the roughly 120-subject validation cohort (separate from the roughly 670-subject first cohort). TCRdb keeps only in-frame clones here, not all; method: immunoSEQ multiplex PCR. The sample gives 38,000 or so clones, approximately 92% of which show up once; over 3% is in the top ten. As concerns this clone: Its antigen is not known.

The material sequenced was PBMCs. This chain connects TRBV11-2 to TRBJ1-1; TRBD1 is a possible D gene (5 bases). The clonotype was recovered from a man younger than 35 in good health and CMV-seronegative. The CDR3 DNA reads TGTGCCAGCAGCTTGGGGCAGGATCGAGCTTTCTTT. Amino acid sequence: CASSLGQDRAFF.